This TCR beta chain was retrieved from a study of T cell responses to AZD1222 COVID-19 vaccine. Study results and caveats: Repertoire sampling was restricted to post-peak T cell response timepoints. Increases in Spike-specific TCR breadth and depth were seen after two AZD1222 doses. Clonal diversity was possibly underestimated, and the donors were mostly white British, with more females.

The table came from immunoSEQ multiplex PCR; TCRdb's copy has only in-frame clones and leaves some out. This sample has about 180,000 clones, with approximately 88% found just once. To note about this clone: No antigen is known for it.

This CDR3 contains 19 residues. V was pared by 0 bases and J by 0 bases, with 3 bases of the junction left unmatched. The germline gives CDR1 SGDLS, CDR2 YYNGEE. The origin of this receptor is an adult in good health. Sample: peripheral blood, taken on day 0 of AZD1222 vaccination. The chain links TRBV9 to TRBJ2-6, with 13 nucleotides matching TRBD2. The CDR3 region has the DNA TGTGCCAGCAGCGTAGGGACTAGCGGGAGAGGCTCTGGGGCCAACGTCCTGACTTTC. Residues: CASSVGTSGRGSGANVLTF.